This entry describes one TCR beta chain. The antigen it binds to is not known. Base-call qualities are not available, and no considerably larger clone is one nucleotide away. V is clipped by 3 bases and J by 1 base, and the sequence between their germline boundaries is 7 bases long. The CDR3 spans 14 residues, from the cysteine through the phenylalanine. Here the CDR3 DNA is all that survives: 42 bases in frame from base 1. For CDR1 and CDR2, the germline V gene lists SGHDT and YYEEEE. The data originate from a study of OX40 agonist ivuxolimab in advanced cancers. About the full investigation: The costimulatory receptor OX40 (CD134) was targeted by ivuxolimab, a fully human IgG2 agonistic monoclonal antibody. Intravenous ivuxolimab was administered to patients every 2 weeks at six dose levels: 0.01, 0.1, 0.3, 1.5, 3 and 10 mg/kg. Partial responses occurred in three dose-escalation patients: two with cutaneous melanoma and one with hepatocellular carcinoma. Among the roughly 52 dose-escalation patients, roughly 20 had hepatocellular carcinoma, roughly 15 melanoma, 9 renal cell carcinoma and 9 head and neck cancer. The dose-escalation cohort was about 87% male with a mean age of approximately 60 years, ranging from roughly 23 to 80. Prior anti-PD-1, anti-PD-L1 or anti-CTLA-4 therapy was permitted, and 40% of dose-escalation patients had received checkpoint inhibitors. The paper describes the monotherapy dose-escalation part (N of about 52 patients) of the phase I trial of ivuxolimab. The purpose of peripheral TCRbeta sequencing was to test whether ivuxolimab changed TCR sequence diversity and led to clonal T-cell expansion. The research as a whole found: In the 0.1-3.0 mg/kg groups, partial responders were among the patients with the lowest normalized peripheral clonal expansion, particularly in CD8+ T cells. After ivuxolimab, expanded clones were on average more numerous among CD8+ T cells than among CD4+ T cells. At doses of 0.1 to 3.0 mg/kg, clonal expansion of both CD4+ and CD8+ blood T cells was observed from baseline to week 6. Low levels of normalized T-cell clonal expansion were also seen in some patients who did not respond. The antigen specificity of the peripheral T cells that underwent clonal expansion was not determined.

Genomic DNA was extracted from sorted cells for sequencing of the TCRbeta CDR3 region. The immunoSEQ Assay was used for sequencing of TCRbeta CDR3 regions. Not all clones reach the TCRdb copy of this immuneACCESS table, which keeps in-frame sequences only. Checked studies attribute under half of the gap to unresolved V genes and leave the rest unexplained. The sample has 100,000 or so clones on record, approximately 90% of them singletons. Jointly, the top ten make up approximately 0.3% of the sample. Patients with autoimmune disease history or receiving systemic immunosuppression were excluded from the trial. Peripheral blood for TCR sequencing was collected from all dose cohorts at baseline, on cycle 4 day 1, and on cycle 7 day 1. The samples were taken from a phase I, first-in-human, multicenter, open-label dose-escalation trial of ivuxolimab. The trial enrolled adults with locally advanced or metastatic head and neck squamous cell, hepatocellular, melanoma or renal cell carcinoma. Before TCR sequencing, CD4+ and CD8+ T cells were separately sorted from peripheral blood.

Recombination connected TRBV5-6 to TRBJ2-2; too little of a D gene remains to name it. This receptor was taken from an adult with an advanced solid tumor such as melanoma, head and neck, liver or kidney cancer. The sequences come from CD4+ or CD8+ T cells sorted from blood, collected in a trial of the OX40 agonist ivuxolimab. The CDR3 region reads CASSYGKNTGELFF. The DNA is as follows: TGTGCCAGCAGCTATGGCAAGAACACCGGGGAGCTGTTTTTT.